This T cell receptor (beta chain) was recovered during a study of blood T cells in healthy people across ages. Findings of the study overall: It was the long-lived donors that had more naive CD4+ cells and higher diversity than aged donors.

The germline V gene has CDR1 LNHDA and CDR2 SQIVND (reference sequence). Trimming removed 7 bases at V and 11 bases at J, with 21 bases between. The CDR3 loop spans 14 amino acids. Using a J-beta primer mix together with a sample-barcoded 5' primer, a second PCR was run for roughly 6 to 11 cycles. In TCRdb, the 5' RACE reads were re-called with MiXCR into one record per CDR3 protein. The data show 870,000 or so distinct CDR3 sequences, 29% seen once. This clonotype was observed many times. The target antigen is unknown. The gene calls are TRBV19 and TRBJ1-5; perhaps TRBD1 as D (6 bases). The receptor was isolated from a woman over 75 in good health. What was sequenced was blood. The CDR3 DNA is TGTGCCAGTACCCCCGGGACAAGCTACGGAGCCCAGCATTTT. Encoded protein: CASTPGTSYGAQHF.